This T cell receptor beta chain was identified during a study of blood T cell repertoires in COVID-19. The germline gives CDR1 WNHNN, CDR2 SYGVQD (reference sequence). The CDR3 is made up of 13 amino acids. Trimming left V 2 bases short and J 6 bases short, with 7 bases between. Measured with immunoSEQ multiplex PCR; TCRdb has only the in-frame clones, and not every one. The table includes 250,000 to 300,000 clones, under 90% detected once. Cohort 3 recovered donors had two negative PCRs, clearance, or symptom resolution. The sample consisted of PBMCs or T cells enriched from blood (not recorded which). The clonotype comes from a man aged 18 to 30 who had recovered from COVID-19. The chain employs TRBV10-1 and TRBJ2-2, with D possibly being TRBD2 (6 bases). The CDR3 nucleotides are TGCGCCAGCAGTGAGGGAGGGTCCGGGGAGCTGTTTTTT. Encoded protein: CASSEGGSGELFF.